The 26 T cell receptor beta chains reported below all come from one sample, sequenced in a study of shared clonotypes between healthy human individuals. TCRdb keeps only in-frame clones here, not all; method: immunoSEQ multiplex PCR. The sample consists of millions of clones, 90% to 95% of them appearing once. Sequencing input: naive CD4+ T cells sorted from blood. This sample's subset: CD45RA+ positively selected. These receptors were obtained from a young man in good health.

V is TRBV11-2 and J is TRBJ2-7; a possible D gene is TRBD2 (6 bases). This CDR3 has 12 amino acids. The V gene lost 5 bases and the J gene lost 2 bases, with 7 bases spanning the gap. Germline values: CDR1 SGHAT, CDR2 FQNNGV. CDR3 sequence reads: CASSGGTYEQYF. The CDR3 DNA reads TGTGCCAGCAGCGGGGGGACCTACGAGCAGTACTTC.

This clone was counted once. The gene calls are TRBV6-5 and TRBJ1-5; D ambiguous. The CDR3 loop spans 14 amino acids. V was cut by 6 bases and J by 0 bases, with 9 bases left in between. Germline CDR1 and CDR2: MNHEY and SVGAGI. The CDR3 region has the DNA TGTGCCAGCAGAAAGATTGATAGCAATCAGCCCCAGCATTTT. The encoded protein is CASRKIDSNQPQHF.

About this clone itself: This specimen includes other DNA sequences encoding the same CDR3. The rearrangement joins TRBV10-2 to TRBJ1-5; 8 bases agree with TRBD1. The CDR3 loop spans 13 amino acids. The V gene end was trimmed by 6 bases and the J gene end by 5 bases; junction bases not matched to a gene: 3. Germline CDR1 is WSHSY and CDR2 is SAAADI. The CDR3 protein is CASSGQGDQPQHF. The CDR3 DNA reads as TGCGCCAGCAGCGGACAGGGCGATCAGCCCCAGCATTTT.

The chain carries TRBV6-5 and TRBJ2-1, with D perhaps TRBD1 (5 bases). The germline CDR1 and CDR2 sequences are MNHEY and SVGAGI. The CDR3 has 14 residues. Trimming removed 6 bases from V and 7 bases from J, with 16 bases in between. In DNA, the CDR3 is TGTGCCAGCAGCCCGACCAGGGTGGGTAATGAGCAGTTCTTC. This encodes CASSPTRVGNEQFF.

The CDR3, as DNA: TGTGTCGTCAGACAAGGACAGCTGAACACTGAAGCTTTCTTT. As protein: CVVRQGQLNTEAFF. V usage is TRBV6-1 and J usage is TRBJ1-1; D may be TRBD1 (6 bases). The CDR3 has 14 residues. From germline, CDR1 is MNHNS and CDR2 SASEGT.

The rearrangement joins TRBV12-5 to TRBJ2-4; a weak D match, TRBD2 (6 bases). V was trimmed by 7 bases and J by 7 bases, leaving 11 bases between them. Per the germline V gene, CDR1 is LGHNT and CDR2 is FRNRAP. The CDR3 is made up of 12 amino acids. CDR3 coding DNA: TGTGCTAGTGCGGGGGAACGTAACATTCAGTACTTC. This sequence encodes CASAGERNIQYF.

This clone was seen a single time. The J gene is TRBJ2-3, the V gene TRBV28; the D is unclear. V lost 6 bases and J lost 10, with 17 bases in between. The CDR3 covers 13 residues. The germline V gene has CDR1 MDHEN and CDR2 SYDVKM. The CDR3: CASSRLPPMPQYF. The CDR3 DNA sequence: TGTGCCAGCAGCAGACTGCCCCCGATGCCGCAGTATTTT. The complete variable domain, with remaining parts taken from reference TRBV28 and TRBJ2-3, reads DVKVTQSSRYLVKRTGEKVFLECVQDMDHENMFWYRQDPGLGLRLIYFSYDVKMKEKGDIPEGYSVSREKKERFSLILESASTNQTSMYLCASSRLPPMPQYFGPGTRLTVL.

The genes are TRBV10-3 and TRBJ2-7, with a weak D call TRBD1 (5 bases). The CDR3 is made up of 15 amino acids. Germline loops: CDR1 ENHRY, CDR2 SYGVKD. V was shortened by 4 bases and J by 2 bases, with 15 bases between the two germline ends. Here the CDR3 DNA reads TGTGCCATCAGTGGGGCATTAAGGGGCCCCTACGAGCAGTACTTC. Its protein product is CAISGALRGPYEQYF.

V gene TRBV4-1 combines with J gene TRBJ2-7; maybe TRBD1 (6 bases). V lost 3 bases and J 3 bases, leaving 18 bases between the germline ends. This CDR3 comprises 16 residues. Germline assignment: CDR1 MGHRA and CDR2 YSYEKL. CDR3 sequence reads: CASSQDRGQSFYEQYF. In DNA, the CDR3 is TGCGCCAGCAGCCAGGACAGAGGACAGTCTTTCTACGAGCAGTACTTC.

The V gene is TRBV28, the J gene TRBJ1-3; D unresolved. This CDR3 contains 13 residues. Trimming left V 6 bases short and J 4 bases short, with 10 bases between. Per germline, CDR1 MDHEN and CDR2 SYDVKM. CDR3 protein: CASRLEKGNTIYF. For the CDR3, the DNA is TGTGCCAGCAGACTAGAAAAGGGAAACACCATATATTTT.

The chain couples TRBV7-9 to TRBJ2-5; 8 bases line up with TRBD2. With 4 bases clipped from V and 2 bases from J, the junction kept 3 bases outside the gene matches. This CDR3 is built from 14 residues. Germline CDR1 and CDR2: SEHNR and FQNEAQ (reference sequence). The CDR3 coding sequence is TGTGCCAGCAGCTCCTTAGCGGGGCAAGAGACCCAGTACTTC. It yields the protein CASSSLAGQETQYF.

The rearrangement uses TRBV7-2 and TRBJ2-4, with a possible D match to TRBD1 (6 bases). V lost 5 bases to trimming and J lost 0 bases, with 17 bases between them. The V gene's germline CDR1 is SGHTA and CDR2 FQGNSA. The CDR3 is 17 residues long. CDR3 sequence reads: CASSPLGASIAKNIQYF. The CDR3 DNA sequence: TGTGCCAGCAGCCCCTTGGGGGCCTCAATAGCCAAAAACATTCAGTACTTC.

This chain links TRBV5-1 with TRBJ2-1; 8 bases fit TRBD2. Losses at the gene ends were 0 bases for V and 6 bases for J; bases not matched to a gene: 5. The CDR3 totals 15 residues. CDR1 is SGHRS, CDR2 YFSETQ, per germline. For the CDR3, the DNA is TGCGCCAGCAGCTTGGTTGCGGGAGGAGCCAATGAGCAGTTCTTC. The encoded protein is CASSLVAGGANEQFF.

The rearrangement uses TRBV4-2 and TRBJ2-5; maybe TRBD2 (6 bases). The CDR3 spans 16 residues. The ends were cut back, 0 bases at V and 5 bases at J, with 16 bases in the middle. Germline assignment: CDR1 LGHNA and CDR2 YNFKEQ. The CDR3 DNA reads TGTGCCAGCAGCCAAGATAGAGGGACTTTAAAGGAGACCCAGTACTTC. Translated, it gives CASSQDRGTLKETQYF.

The chain uses TRBV7-9 and TRBJ2-6; 8 bases are a match to TRBD1. The germline V gene has CDR1 SEHNR and CDR2 FQNEAQ (reference sequence). The ends lost 5 bases at V and 3 bases at J; junction bases unmatched: 9. This CDR3 region has 17 residues. CDR3 protein: CASSLRTGSRGANVLTF. The CDR3 region has the DNA TGTGCCAGCAGCCTCAGGACAGGGTCGCGTGGGGCCAACGTCCTGACTTTC.

The rearrangement links TRBV21-1 to TRBJ2-5; the table assigns TRBD1, which was not confirmed against the DNA. TRBV21-1 represents a pseudogene. This CDR3 region has 15 residues. As DNA, the CDR3 is TGTGCCAGCAGTAACCCCCCACAGGGGAGAGAGACCCAGTACTTC. Its protein is CASSNPPQGRETQYF.

The rearrangement links TRBV6-1 to TRBJ1-2; perhaps TRBD1 as D (6 bases). The germline V gene encodes CDR1 MNHNS and CDR2 SASEGT. Trimming cost V 6 bases and J 7 bases, with 12 bases left between them. The CDR3 consists of 12 residues. In DNA form, the CDR3 reads TGTGCCAGCAGCCTAACAGGGTTTGGCTACACCTTC. Translating gives CASSLTGFGYTF.

This clone was seen a single time. The chain is built from TRBV18 and TRBJ1-2; TRBD1 aligns across 8 bases. V shed 3 bases, J shed 6 bases, and the junction held 6 bases outside the gene matches. CDR1 is KGHSH, CDR2 LQKENI, per germline. The CDR3 runs 14 residues. CDR3 DNA sequence: TGTGCCAGCTCACCTTTGGACAGGGATAATGGCTACACCTTC. Encoded protein: CASSPLDRDNGYTF.

For this clone: In the same sample, other DNA sequences code for this CDR3. V usage is TRBV5-4 and J usage is TRBJ1-1, with D uncertain. Deletions cut 0 bases from V and 0 bases from J, with 3 bases between. This CDR3 region has 13 residues. The germline V gene has CDR1 SGHNT and CDR2 YYREEE (reference sequence). In DNA form, the CDR3 reads TGTGCCAGCAGCTTGGGGATGAACACTGAAGCTTTCTTT. As protein: CASSLGMNTEAFF.

In its sample, this clone was seen once. The chain has TRBV30 and TRBJ2-5; D gene ambiguous. V was trimmed by 4 bases and J by 2 bases, leaving 14 bases between them. Germline loops: CDR1 GTSNPN, CDR2 SVGIG (reference sequence). There are 14 residues in the CDR3. The CDR3 loop is CAWNVIASQETQYF. In DNA form, the CDR3 reads TGTGCCTGGAACGTAATCGCGTCACAAGAGACCCAGTACTTC.

The CDR3 is CASRPTGQTNFEQYF. In nucleotides, the CDR3 is TGTGCCAGCAGACCGACGGGACAGACTAACTTCGAGCAGTACTTC. The rearrangement links TRBV11-2 to TRBJ2-7; 7 bases match TRBD1. CDR1 is SGHAT, CDR2 FQNNGV, per germline. V was pared by 6 bases and J by 6 bases, with 14 bases of the junction left unmatched. This CDR3 contains 15 residues.

The chain recombines TRBV5-8 with TRBJ2-3; TRBD2 is a possible D gene (5 bases). Germline V CDR1 and CDR2: SGHTS, YDEGEE. The CDR3 covers 18 residues. V shed 7 bases and J shed 0 bases, with 24 bases lying between them. CDR3 sequence reads: CASHHRTSRLTSTDTQYF. CDR3 sequence (DNA): TGTGCCAGCCACCACCGGACTTCCCGGTTAACTAGCACAGATACGCAGTATTTT.

V usage is TRBV10-3 and J usage is TRBJ2-1; TRBD2 agrees at 7 bases. The V segment lost 5 bases and the J segment 0 bases; nucleotides outside the gene matches: 1. The CDR3 is made up of 14 amino acids. Germline values: CDR1 ENHRY, CDR2 SYGVKD. CDR3 sequence reads: CAISRTSSYNEQFF. The CDR3, as DNA: TGTGCCATCAGTAGGACTAGCTCCTACAATGAGCAGTTCTTC.

Points on this clone: Other DNA sequences within the sample encode an identical CDR3. The J gene is TRBJ1-1, the V gene TRBV28, with D uncertain. This CDR3 region has 11 residues. CDR1 is MDHEN and CDR2 is SYDVKM in the germline V gene. Trimming stripped 7 bases from V and 1 base from J, with 4 bases between. The CDR3 DNA sequence: TGTGCCAGCATAGGGAACACTGAAGCTTTCTTT. It is translated as CASIGNTEAFF.

The count of this clone is one. The V gene is TRBV10-3, the J gene TRBJ1-4; weak D call: TRBD1 (5 bases). Germline values: CDR1 ENHRY, CDR2 SYGVKD. The V end lost 0 bases, the J end lost 6 bases, and 14 bases lay between the germline ends. This CDR3 region has 16 residues. CDR3 sequence (DNA): TGTGCCATCAGTGAGTCGACCTCGGGACGCCATGAAAAACTGTTTTTT. Its protein product is CAISESTSGRHEKLFF.

The chain couples TRBV5-4 to TRBJ2-3, with TRBD2 matching 8 bases. From germline, CDR1 is SGHNT and CDR2 YYREEE (reference sequence). The CDR3 length is 16 residues. The V segment lost 0 bases and the J segment 4 bases; nucleotides outside the gene matches: 7. CDR3 loop: CASSLAGGPIADTQYF. DNA of the CDR3: TGTGCCAGCAGCTTGGCGGGGGGGCCTATAGCAGATACGCAGTATTTT. Drawing the rest from reference TRBV5-4 and TRBJ2-3, the complete variable domain is ETGVTQSPTHLIKTRGQQVTLRCSSQSGHNTVSWYQQALGQGPQFIFQYYREEENGRGNFPPRFSGLQFPNYSSELNVNALELDDSALYLCASSLAGGPIADTQYFGPGTRLTVL.